Below are 3 T cell receptor beta chains sequenced from a single sample in a study of blood T cells in healthy people across ages. Together with a sample-barcoded 5' primer, a J-beta primer mix was included in a second PCR lasting about 7 to 12 cycles. TCRdb re-called the 5' RACE reads with MiXCR, one entry per CDR3 protein. The sample records 1.2 million to 1.5 million distinct CDR3 sequences, approximately 59% being singletons. Sequences were obtained from blood. The receptors were gathered from a man in his late teens or twenties in good health.

The CDR3: CSCGGQPQHF. Here the CDR3 DNA reads TGCAGCTGCGGAGGGCAGCCCCAGCATTTT. The V call is TRBV29-1, the J call TRBJ1-5; no clear D gene. From germline, CDR1 is SQVTM and CDR2 ANQGSEA. The CDR3 extends over 10 amino acids. The ends were cut back, 8 bases at V and 7 bases at J, with 9 bases in the middle.

This sequence joins TRBV6-2 or TRBV6-3 and TRBJ1-5; the D is unclear. Deletions cut 1 base from V and 0 bases from J, with 7 bases between. Germline assignment: CDR1 MNHEY and CDR2 SVGEGT. The CDR3 totals 15 residues. The CDR3 region is CASSYFDISNQPQHF. CDR3 sequence (DNA): TGTGCCAGCAGTTACTTTGACATTAGCAATCAGCCCCAGCATTTT.

This chain joins TRBV4-2 and TRBJ1-2, with D possibly being TRBD1 (5 bases). This CDR3 contains 16 residues. Germline V gene data show CDR1 as LGHNA and CDR2 as YNFKEQ. V lost 0 bases to trimming and J lost 3 bases, with 14 bases between them. For the CDR3, the DNA is TGTGCCAGCAGCCAAGATGGCCAGGGATTGGACTATGGCTACACCTTC. This gives the protein CASSQDGQGLDYGYTF.